This T cell receptor (beta chain) was sequenced in a study of cytomegalovirus exposure and HLA in healthy donors. Looking at the study overall: 81% of more than 300 genotyped donors fell in the Caucasian-associated ancestry cluster. General observations from the study: Within an earlier analysis, most TCR beta V segments proved productive either about 90% or about 30% of the time. Reports indicated that the classifier achieved high specificity and sensitivity in diagnosing cytomegalovirus status. Donors belonging to an Asian-associated ancestry cluster reportedly showed fewer N-insertions in productive TCRs than the 666-donor mean, according to what a later analysis found.

Use of 60 Vbeta and 13 Jbeta primers characterized the PCR. Assay: immunoSEQ multiplex PCR; the TCRdb copy retains only in-frame clones and omits some. This sample lists tens of thousands of clones; its ten largest clones have about 1%. Unmatched junction bases numbered 10, after V lost 3 bases and J lost 5 bases. Germline lookup yields CDR1 SGDLS and CDR2 YYNGEE. The CDR3 loop spans 16 amino acids. Regarding this clone: Antigen specificity is unknown.

The sample comprised PBMCs. The TCR originated in a woman aged 25-40 years in good health and CMV-seronegative. The rearrangement links TRBV9 to TRBJ2-5; 10 bases line up with TRBD2. The CDR3 loop is CASSESLAGVSETQYF. The DNA of the CDR3 is TGTGCCAGCAGCGAGTCCCTAGCGGGAGTCAGTGAGACCCAGTACTTC.